This T cell receptor beta chain derives from a study of a mutant IDH1 vaccine in newly diagnosed glioma. Study information: In some groups vaccination began 4-6 weeks post-radiotherapy; others received it with temozolomide. The treated group averaged approximately 42 years old and was roughly 60% male, approximately 40% female. The earlier regimen, radiotherapy, temozolomide, or both, was most often both. Study-wide points: Seemingly, top peripheral T cell clonotype changes bore no relation to pseudoprogression.

Here immunoSEQ multiplex PCR was the method, and the copy in TCRdb shows in-frame clones only, minus some. The top ten hold 2% of the sample, which has about 74,000 clones, 70% to 90% seen once. V was pared by 4 bases and J by 4 bases, with 6 bases of the junction left unmatched. CDR1 SGHDT and CDR2 YYEEEE come from the germline V gene. This CDR3 contains 15 residues. As regards this clone: The antigen is not known.

Time point defined: week 35, safety follow-up. The vaccine gave 300 ug of a 20-mer mutant IDH1 peptide subcutaneously per dose. The clonotype was recovered from a man between 25 and 39 years old with glioma. The material sequenced was PBMCs, taken from a glioma patient whose treatment included an IDH1 peptide vaccine. The chain joins TRBV5-6 to TRBJ2-2; 8 nucleotides agree with TRBD2. CDR3 region: CASSGGTRGTGELFF. In nucleotides, the CDR3 is TGTGCCAGCAGCGGTGGGACTAGGGGCACCGGGGAGCTGTTTTTT.